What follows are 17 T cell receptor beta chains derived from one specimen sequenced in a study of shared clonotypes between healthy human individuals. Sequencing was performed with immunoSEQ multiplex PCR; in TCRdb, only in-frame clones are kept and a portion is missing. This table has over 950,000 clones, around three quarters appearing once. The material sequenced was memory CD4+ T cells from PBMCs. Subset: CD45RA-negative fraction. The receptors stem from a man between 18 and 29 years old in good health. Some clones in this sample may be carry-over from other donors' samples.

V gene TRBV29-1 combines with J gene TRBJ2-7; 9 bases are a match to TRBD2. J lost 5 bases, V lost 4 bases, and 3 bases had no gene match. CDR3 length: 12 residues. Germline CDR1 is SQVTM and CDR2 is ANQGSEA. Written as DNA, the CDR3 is TGCAGCGTTGGGACTAGCGTCGACGAGCAGTACTTC. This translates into CSVGTSVDEQYF.

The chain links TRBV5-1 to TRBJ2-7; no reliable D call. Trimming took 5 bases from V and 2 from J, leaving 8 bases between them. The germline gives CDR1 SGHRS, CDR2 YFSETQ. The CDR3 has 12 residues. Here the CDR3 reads CASRVYPYEQYF. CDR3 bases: TGCGCCAGCAGAGTGTACCCCTACGAGCAGTACTTC.

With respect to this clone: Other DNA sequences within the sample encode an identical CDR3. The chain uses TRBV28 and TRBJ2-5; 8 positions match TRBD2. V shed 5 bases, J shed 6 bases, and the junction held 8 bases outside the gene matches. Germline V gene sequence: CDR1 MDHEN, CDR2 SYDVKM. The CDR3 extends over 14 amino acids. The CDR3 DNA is TGTGCCAGCAGTAGCAGCGGGAGCGGAAAGACCCAGTACTTC. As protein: CASSSSGSGKTQYF.

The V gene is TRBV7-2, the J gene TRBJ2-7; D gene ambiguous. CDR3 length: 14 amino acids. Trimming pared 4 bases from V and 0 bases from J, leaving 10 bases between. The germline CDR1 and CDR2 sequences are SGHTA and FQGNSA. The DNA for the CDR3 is TGTGCCAGCAGCTCAAGTGTAGCCTCCTACGAGCAGTACTTC. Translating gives CASSSSVASYEQYF.

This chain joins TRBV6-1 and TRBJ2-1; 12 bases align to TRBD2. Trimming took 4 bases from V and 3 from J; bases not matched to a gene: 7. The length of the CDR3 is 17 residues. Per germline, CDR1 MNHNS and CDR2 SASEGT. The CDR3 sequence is CASSGASGRENYNEQFF. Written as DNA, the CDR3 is TGTGCCAGCAGTGGGGCTAGCGGGAGGGAAAACTACAATGAGCAGTTCTTC.

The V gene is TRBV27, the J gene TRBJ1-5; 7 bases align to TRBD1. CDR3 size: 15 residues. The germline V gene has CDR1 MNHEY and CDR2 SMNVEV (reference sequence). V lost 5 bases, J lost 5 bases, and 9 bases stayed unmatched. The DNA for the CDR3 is TGTGCCAGCAGTCCACAGGGACAGACGTATCAGCCCCAGCATTTT. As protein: CASSPQGQTYQPQHF.

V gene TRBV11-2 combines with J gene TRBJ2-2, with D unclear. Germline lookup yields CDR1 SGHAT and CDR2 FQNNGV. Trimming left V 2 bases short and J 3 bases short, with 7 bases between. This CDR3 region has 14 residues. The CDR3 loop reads CASSLMRDTGELFF. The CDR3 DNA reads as TGTGCCAGCAGCTTAATGCGAGACACCGGGGAGCTGTTTTTT.

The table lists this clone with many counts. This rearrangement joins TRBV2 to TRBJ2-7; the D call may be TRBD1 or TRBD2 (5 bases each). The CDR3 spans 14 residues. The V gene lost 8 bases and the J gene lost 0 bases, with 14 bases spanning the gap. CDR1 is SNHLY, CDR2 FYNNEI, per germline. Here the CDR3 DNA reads TGTGCCAGCCGGGCCGGGACGCCCTCCTACGAGCAGTACTTC. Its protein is CASRAGTPSYEQYF. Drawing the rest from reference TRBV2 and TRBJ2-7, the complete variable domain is EPEVTQTPSHQVTQMGQEVILRCVPISNHLYFYWYRQILGQKVEFLVSFYNNEISEKSEIFDDQFSVERPDGSNFTLKIRSTKLEDSAMYFCASRAGTPSYEQYFGPGTRLTVT.

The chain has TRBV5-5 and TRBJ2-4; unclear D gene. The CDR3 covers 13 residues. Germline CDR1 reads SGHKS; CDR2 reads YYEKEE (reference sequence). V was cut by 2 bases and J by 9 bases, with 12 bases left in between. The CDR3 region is CASSLAGPGIQYF. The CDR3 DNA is TGTGCCAGCAGCTTAGCCGGCCCGGGCATTCAGTACTTC.

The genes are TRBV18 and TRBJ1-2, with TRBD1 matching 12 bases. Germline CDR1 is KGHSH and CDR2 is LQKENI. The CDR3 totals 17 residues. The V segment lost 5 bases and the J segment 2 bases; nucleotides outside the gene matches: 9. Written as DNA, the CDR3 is TGTGCCAGCTCATACCTTGGGACAGGGGGCCGAAACTATGGCTACACCTTC. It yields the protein CASSYLGTGGRNYGYTF.

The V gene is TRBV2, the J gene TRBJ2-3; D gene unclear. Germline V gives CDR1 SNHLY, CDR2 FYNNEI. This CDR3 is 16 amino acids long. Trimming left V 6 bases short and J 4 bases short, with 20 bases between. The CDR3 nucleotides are TGTGCCAGCAGCGATTCTCGACTCCCGCCCTCAGATACGCAGTATTTT. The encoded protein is CASSDSRLPPSDTQYF.

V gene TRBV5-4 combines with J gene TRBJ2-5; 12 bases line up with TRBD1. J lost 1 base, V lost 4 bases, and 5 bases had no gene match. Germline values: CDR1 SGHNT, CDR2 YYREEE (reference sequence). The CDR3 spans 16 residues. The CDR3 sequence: CASSPGQGAGQETQYF. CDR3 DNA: TGTGCCAGCAGCCCGGGACAGGGGGCAGGCCAAGAGACCCAGTACTTC.

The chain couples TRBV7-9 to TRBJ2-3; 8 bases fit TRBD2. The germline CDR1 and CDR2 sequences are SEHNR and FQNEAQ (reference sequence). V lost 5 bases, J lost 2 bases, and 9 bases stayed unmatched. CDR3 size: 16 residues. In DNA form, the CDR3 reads TGTGCCAGCAGCCCCCGGACTAGCTCATTCACAGATACGCAGTATTTT. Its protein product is CASSPRTSSFTDTQYF. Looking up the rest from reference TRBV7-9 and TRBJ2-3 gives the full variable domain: DTGVSQNPRHKITKRGQNVTFRCDPISEHNRLYWYRQTLGQGPEFLTYFQNEAQLEKSRLLSDRFSAERPKGSFSTLEIQRTEQGDSAMYLCASSPRTSSFTDTQYFGPGTRLTVL.

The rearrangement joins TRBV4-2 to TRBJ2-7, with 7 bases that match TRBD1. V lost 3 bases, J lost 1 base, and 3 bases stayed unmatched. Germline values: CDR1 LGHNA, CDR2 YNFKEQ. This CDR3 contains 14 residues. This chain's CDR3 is CASSQYRGSYEQYF. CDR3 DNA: TGTGCCAGCAGCCAGTACAGGGGTTCCTACGAGCAGTACTTC.

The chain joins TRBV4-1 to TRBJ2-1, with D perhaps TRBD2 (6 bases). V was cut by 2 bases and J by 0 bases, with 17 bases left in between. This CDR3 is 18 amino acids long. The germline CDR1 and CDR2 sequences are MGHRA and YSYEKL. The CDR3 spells CASSQRSGGASSYNEQFF. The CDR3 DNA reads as TGCGCCAGCAGCCAACGATCGGGCGGGGCGAGCTCCTACAATGAGCAGTTCTTC.

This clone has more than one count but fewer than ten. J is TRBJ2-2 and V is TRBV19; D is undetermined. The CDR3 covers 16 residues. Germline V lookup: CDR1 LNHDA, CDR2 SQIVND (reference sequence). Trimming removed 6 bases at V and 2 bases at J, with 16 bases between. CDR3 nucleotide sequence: TGTGCCAGTAGAAATGGGGAAATTCGAAACACCGGGGAGCTGTTTTTT. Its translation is CASRNGEIRNTGELFF.

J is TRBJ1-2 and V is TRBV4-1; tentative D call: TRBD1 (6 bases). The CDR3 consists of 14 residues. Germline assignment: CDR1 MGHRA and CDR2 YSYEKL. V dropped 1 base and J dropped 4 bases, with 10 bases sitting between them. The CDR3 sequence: CASSQGQETYGYTF. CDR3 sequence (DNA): TGCGCCAGCAGCCAAGGACAGGAAACCTATGGCTACACCTTC.